In its sample, the clone carrying this T cell receptor (beta chain) was seen a few times. Per germline, CDR1 MNHEY and CDR2 SVGAGI. V was cut by 2 bases and J by 2 bases, with 10 bases left in between. The CDR3 consists of 14 residues. The authors amplified TCR beta CDR3 regions from RNA transcripts. First-round RT-PCR with HTBI primers preceded a second-round multiplex PCR. One entry per CDR3 protein, called by TCRdb with MiXCR from the multiplex PCR reads. Of about 370,000 distinct CDR3 sequences detected, approximately 17% appear once; the ten largest clones hold about 2.4%. The record originates from a study of Graves' ophthalmopathy and Graves' hyperthyroidism.

This sequence was found in an adult woman with stable Graves' hyperthyroidism. V usage is TRBV6-5 and J usage is TRBJ2-7, with D unclear. Sequencing was done on a sample of peripheral blood. CDR3 DNA: TGTGCCAGCAGTTACAGGGTTGGGACCTACGAGCAGTACTTC. It is translated as CASSYRVGTYEQYF.